A selection of T cell receptor beta chains follows, all from one sample in a study of cytomegalovirus exposure and HLA in healthy donors. Repertoires were generated with immunoSEQ multiplex PCR, while TCRdb's copy carries only in-frame clones and drops some. The sample holds fewer than 150,000 clones, around 77% seen once. The sample comprised PBMCs. The receptors originated from a woman younger than 45 in good health and CMV-seropositive. CDR3s leave out the opening cysteine and the closing phenylalanine or tryptophan. Only part of the rows carry a size: once, few, many, or a class if the clone is expanded.

V: TRBV9; length: 13; J: TRBJ2-7; size: .; CDR3: ASSVEKGPPSEQY
V: TRBV7-9; length: 17; J: TRBJ1-1; size: .; CDR3: ASTLKGKRGGAVDTEAF
V: TRBV27; length: 11; J: TRBJ1-1; size: .; CDR3: ASSFRNPREAF
V: TRBV7-9; length: 10; J: TRBJ2-7; size: .; CDR3: ASSRGAYEQY
V: TRBV30; length: 10; J: TRBJ1-6; size: .; CDR3: AWGGTESPLH
V: TRBV5-6; length: 13; J: TRBJ1-5; size: .; CDR3: ASSLVASGNQPQH
V: TRBV28; length: 11; J: TRBJ2-7; size: .; CDR3: ASSFSGRNEQY
V: TRBV11-2; length: 12; J: .; size: .; CDR3: ASSQTTGVGEQY
V: TRBV6-5; length: 13; J: TRBJ1-2; size: .; CDR3: ASSTFAGLWNGYT
V: TRBV10-3; length: 13; J: TRBJ2-6; size: .; CDR3: ASRDSVSGANVLT
V: TRBV6-6; length: 12; J: TRBJ1-2; size: .; CDR3: ASSYPQGAIGYT
V: TRBV7-9; length: 11; J: TRBJ1-1; size: .; CDR3: ASTQQVNTEAF
V: TRBV11-3; length: 12; J: TRBJ1-1; size: .; CDR3: ASSLRGWDTEAF
V: TRBV7-3; length: 14; J: TRBJ2-1; size: .; CDR3: ASSPGTSGRIDEQF
V: TRBV7-3; length: 13; J: TRBJ1-1; size: .; CDR3: ASSSGQPGDTEAF
V: TRBV5-1; length: 12; J: TRBJ1-1; size: few; CDR3: ASSPGTGNTEAF
V: TRBV6-5; length: 13; J: TRBJ2-4; size: .; CDR3: ASSYAGGPENIQY
V: TRBV2; length: 12; J: TRBJ2-7; size: .; CDR3: AGSPGQMTYEQY
V: TRBV5-6; length: 13; J: TRBJ2-2; size: .; CDR3: ASSMDNSNTGELF
V: TRBV6-4; length: 14; J: TRBJ2-3; size: once; CDR3: ASSDIAEATTDTQY
V: TRBV7-2; length: 14; J: TRBJ2-5; size: .; CDR3: ASSSTRTSGRETQY
V: TRBV7-7; length: 13; J: TRBJ2-1; size: .; CDR3: ASSPTGTQYNEQF
V: TRBV10-3; length: 12; J: TRBJ1-1; size: .; CDR3: AISQSTGGTEAF
V: TRBV6-5; length: 10; J: TRBJ1-2; size: .; CDR3: ASRGGDYGYT
V: TRBV25-1; length: 13; J: TRBJ2-7; size: once; CDR3: ASSETGIKLYEQY
V: TRBV6-5; length: 12; J: TRBJ2-5; size: .; CDR3: ASSPSAGSETQY
V: TRBV19; length: 11; J: TRBJ2-5; size: once; CDR3: ASRREEDETQY
V: TRBV6-6; length: 12; J: TRBJ2-1; size: .; CDR3: ASSYTSTSYEQF
V: TRBV30; length: 12; J: TRBJ1-1; size: .; CDR3: AWSGVGGNTEAF
V: TRBV21-1; length: 11; J: TRBJ2-3; size: .; CDR3: ASSAGQGNTQY
V: TRBV19; length: 12; J: TRBJ2-1; size: .; CDR3: ASSITGAHHEQF
V: TRBV6-1; length: 14; J: TRBJ2-6; size: .; CDR3: ASSESTGTGANVLT
V: TRBV27; length: 14; J: TRBJ1-5; size: .; CDR3: ASSFFGGSGNQPQH
V: TRBV5-1; length: 12; J: TRBJ1-2; size: .; CDR3: ASSSGRDGYGYT
V: TRBV30; length: 13; J: TRBJ2-1; size: once; CDR3: AWHTSGGAYNEQF
V: TRBV19; length: 13; J: TRBJ1-1; size: .; CDR3: ASKDRSSGNTEAF
V: TRBV30; length: 15; J: TRBJ1-3; size: .; CDR3: AWSVLWTSNSGNTIY
V: TRBV27; length: 13; J: TRBJ2-1; size: once; CDR3: ASSPGTSGSNEQF
V: TRBV5-1; length: 13; J: TRBJ1-5; size: few; CDR3: ASSLEQGSNQPQH
V: TRBV4-1; length: 13; J: TRBJ2-7; size: .; CDR3: ASSFSGSVTHEQY
V: TRBV27; length: 13; J: TRBJ2-5; size: .; CDR3: ASRYTSGRAETQY
V: TRBV2; length: 16; J: TRBJ2-3; size: .; CDR3: ASSFTGREGPSPDTQY
V: TRBV15; length: 14; J: TRBJ1-1; size: .; CDR3: ATSRGLGEGYTEAF
V: TRBV4-1; length: 10; J: TRBJ2-7; size: .; CDR3: ASSQGSYEQY
V: TRBV25-1; length: 14; J: TRBJ1-6; size: .; CDR3: ASSEYGGQGVSPLH
V: TRBV27; length: 13; J: TRBJ1-4; size: .; CDR3: ASKSSGQGSEKLF
V: TRBV6-5; length: 10; J: TRBJ2-1; size: .; CDR3: ASSYSADEQF
V: TRBV6-5; length: 12; J: TRBJ1-6; size: once; CDR3: ASVSLRNNSPLH
V: TRBV5-1; length: 13; J: TRBJ2-1; size: .; CDR3: ASTEQAGGPNEQF
V: TRBV10-3; length: 12; J: TRBJ2-7; size: once; CDR3: AITDETGGYEQY
V: TRBV6-1; length: 11; J: TRBJ1-2; size: .; CDR3: ASRRTGGDGYT
V: TRBV30; length: 13; J: TRBJ1-5; size: .; CDR3: AWSPPLGSNQPQH
V: TRBV5-1; length: 11; J: TRBJ2-1; size: few; CDR3: ASSLDPHNEQF
V: TRBV27; length: 13; J: TRBJ1-1; size: .; CDR3: VSRLMAGSWTEAF